Each of the 21 T cell receptor beta chains below was sequenced from the same sample in a study of identifying expanded T cells in peripheral blood. Libraries were prepared by immunoSEQ multiplex PCR; TCRdb keeps only in-frame clonotypes and omits some of them. The sample includes around 78,000 clones, roughly 81% of them seen just once. Sample: blood. The receptors derive from a person aged 18-69 years in good health.

This clone was seen a few times. The J gene is TRBJ2-7, the V gene TRBV11-1; TRBD2 matches 11 bases. Germline CDR1 reads SGHAT; CDR2 reads FQDESV (reference sequence). The length of the CDR3 is 14 residues. J lost 7 bases, V lost 1 base, and 3 bases had no gene match. The DNA of the CDR3 is TGTGCCAGCAGCTTAGGACTAGCGGGATTTGAGCAGTACTTC. Amino acids: CASSLGLAGFEQYF.

The chain carries TRBV7-9 and TRBJ2-6, with unresolved D. The germline CDR1 and CDR2 sequences are SEHNR and FQNEAQ (reference sequence). This CDR3 comprises 15 residues. V was clipped by 5 bases and J by 0 bases, with 8 bases between them. The CDR3 nucleotides are TGTGCCAGCAGCCCGTGGCTCTCTGGGGCCAACGTCCTGACTTTC. Translation gives CASSPWLSGANVLTF.

This chain uses TRBV4-3 with TRBJ1-1, with TRBD1 identical over 10 bases. The V gene end was trimmed by 4 bases and the J gene end by 5 bases; junction bases not matched to a gene: 4. This CDR3 spans 14 amino acids. Germline values: CDR1 LGHNA, CDR2 YSLEER. The DNA for the CDR3 is TGCGCCAGCAGCCCCGGACAGGGGGTTACTGAAGCTTTCTTT. Protein sequence: CASSPGQGVTEAFF.

The chain combines TRBV5-1 with TRBJ1-2; D may be TRBD1 (5 bases). CDR1 is SGHRS and CDR2 is YFSETQ in the germline V gene. CDR3 length: 13 residues. With 0 bases removed from V and 2 bases from J, the gap between germline ends came to 5 bases. CDR3 protein: CASSLGQNYGYTF. CDR3 nucleotide sequence: TGCGCCAGCAGCTTGGGACAGAACTATGGCTACACCTTC.

The chain employs TRBV28 and TRBJ2-7; no clear D. The CDR3 is made up of 14 amino acids. V lost 6 bases and J lost 2, with 14 bases in between. Germline CDR1 is MDHEN and CDR2 is SYDVKM. Here the CDR3 reads CASRLDGDPYEQYF. CDR3 sequence (DNA): TGTGCCAGCAGGCTGGACGGAGACCCCTACGAGCAGTACTTC.

The chain couples TRBV29-1 to TRBJ2-3; 9 nucleotides line up with TRBD2. Trimming cost V 8 bases and J 0 bases; bases outside gene matches: 3. The germline CDR1 and CDR2 sequences are SQVTM and ANQGSEA. The CDR3 is made up of 13 amino acids. The CDR3 DNA reads TGCAGCTCTACTAGCGGGAGCACAGATACGCAGTATTTT. It is translated as CSSTSGSTDTQYF.

This clone was counted once. J is TRBJ1-1 and V is TRBV18; perhaps TRBD1 as D (6 bases). Germline values: CDR1 KGHSH, CDR2 LQKENI. The CDR3 runs 15 residues. Trimming stripped 0 bases from V and 1 base from J, with 9 bases between. The CDR3 here is CASSPPTGTNTEAFF. CDR3 nucleotide sequence: TGTGCCAGCTCACCACCGACAGGTACGAACACTGAAGCTTTCTTT. Full variable domain (outside the CDR3, taken from reference TRBV18 and TRBJ1-1): NAGVMQNPRHLVRRRGQEARLRCSPMKGHSHVYWYRQLPEEGLKFMVYLQKENIIDESGMPKERFSAEFPKEGPSILRIQQVVRGDSAAYFCASSPPTGTNTEAFFGQGTRLTVV.

V is TRBV4-3 and J is TRBJ2-1; no clear D. This CDR3 is built from 13 residues. Trimming took 0 bases from V and 6 from J, leaving 6 bases between them. Germline lookup yields CDR1 LGHNA and CDR2 YSLEER. The CDR3 region is CASSQDLPNEQFF. In DNA, the CDR3 is TGCGCCAGCAGCCAAGATCTACCCAATGAGCAGTTCTTC.

This chain links TRBV7-3 with TRBJ2-3; D is uncertain. Trimming shortened V by 4 bases and J by 2 bases, and 13 bases separated the two germline ends. Per the germline V gene, CDR1 is SGHTA and CDR2 is FQGTGA. This CDR3 region has 15 residues. The chain's CDR3 is CASSSLESPTDTQYF. The DNA of the CDR3 is TGTGCCAGCAGCTCCCTAGAATCCCCCACAGATACGCAGTATTTT.

The chain carries TRBV27 and TRBJ2-1; 8 nucleotides line up with TRBD2. The germline gives CDR1 MNHEY, CDR2 SMNVEV (reference sequence). V gave up 9 bases and J gave up 0 bases; unmatched junction bases: 10. The CDR3 loop spans 16 amino acids. For the CDR3, the DNA is TGTGCCAGTCGACTAGCGTTCTTGAGCTCCTACAATGAGCAGTTCTTC. It translates to CASRLAFLSSYNEQFF.

The genes are TRBV28 and TRBJ2-5; 9 nucleotides align to TRBD2. CDR3 length equals 15 residues. Germline lookup yields CDR1 MDHEN and CDR2 SYDVKM. Germline trimming cut 6 bases from V and 5 bases from J; bases unmatched to any gene: 10. The CDR3 DNA is TGTGCCAGCAGAGGTATAGCGGGAGAGTGGGAGACCCAGTACTTC. It codes for CASRGIAGEWETQYF.

CDR3 residues: CASSFGLAVNTGELFF. The CDR3 DNA is TGTGCCAGCAGTTTCGGACTAGCAGTGAACACCGGGGAGCTGTTTTTT. The chain has TRBV27 and TRBJ2-2; TRBD2 agrees at 8 bases. CDR1 is MNHEY, CDR2 SMNVEV, per germline (reference sequence). The CDR3 length is 16 residues. V lost 3 bases to trimming and J lost 1 base; unmatched junction nucleotides: 4.

This clone was seen a single time. The CDR3 nucleotides read TGCGCCAGCAGCTTGGATACAGGGGGCAATCAGCCCCAGCATTTT. Translated: CASSLDTGGNQPQHF. The chain has TRBV5-1 and TRBJ1-5; 7 bases are a match to TRBD1. J gave up 2 bases and V 0 bases, and 2 bases lay outside the gene matches. Germline V gene lookup returns CDR1 SGHRS and CDR2 YFSETQ. This CDR3 has 15 residues. The complete variable domain, with remaining parts taken from reference TRBV5-1 and TRBJ1-5, reads KAGVTQTPRYLIKTRGQQVTLSCSPISGHRSVSWYQQTPGQGLQFLFEYFSETQRNKGNFPGRFSGRQFSNSRSEMNVSTLELGDSALYLCASSLDTGGNQPQHFGDGTRLSIL.

The CDR3 region has the DNA TGTGCCAGCAGTAGGAAAGGACTCACGGGGAGGGAAAAACTGTTTTTT. It translates to CASSRKGLTGREKLFF. This sequence joins TRBV14 and TRBJ1-4; no reliable D call. The ends were cut back, 6 bases at V and 8 bases at J, with 22 bases in the middle. The CDR3 has 16 amino acids. CDR1 and CDR2 (germline): SGHDN, FVKESK.

A note on this clone: The junction and the germline gene differ at one end; a read error may be behind it. The CDR3 loop is CASSPNQSQHF. The CDR3 region has the DNA TGTGCCAGCAGTCCCAATCAGTCCCAGCATTTT. The genes are TRBV28 and TRBJ1-5; unclear D gene. The germline V gene encodes CDR1 MDHEN and CDR2 SYDVKM. The CDR3 length is 11 residues.

The gene calls are TRBV5-1 and TRBJ2-1, with 8 bases that match TRBD2. The length of the CDR3 is 15 residues. J lost 0 bases, V lost 4 bases, and 3 bases had no gene match. Germline V gene lookup returns CDR1 SGHRS and CDR2 YFSETQ. The CDR3 spells CASSVSGSSYNEQFF. The CDR3 DNA follows: TGCGCCAGCAGCGTGAGCGGGAGCTCCTACAATGAGCAGTTCTTC.

A word on this clone: The same CDR3 can be traced to other DNA sequences in this sample. The chain uses TRBV5-8 and TRBJ2-3; D is undetermined. This CDR3 comprises 13 residues. Germline assignment: CDR1 SGHTS and CDR2 YDEGEE. V was shortened by 4 bases and J by 2 bases, with 8 bases between the two germline ends. DNA for the CDR3: TGTGCCAGCAGCCTCCGGTCCACAGATACGCAGTATTTT. Protein sequence: CASSLRSTDTQYF.

The genes are TRBV6-4 and TRBJ1-5, with D uncertain. V was cut by 7 bases and J by 4 bases, with 23 bases left in between. Germline V gives CDR1 MRHNA, CDR2 SNTAGT. This CDR3 spans 17 amino acids. CDR3 in DNA: TGTGCCAGCACCATCCCAACCTTATACTACGGGAATCAGCCCCAGCATTTT. It yields the protein CASTIPTLYYGNQPQHF.

V gene TRBV7-3 combines with J gene TRBJ2-1; possible D gene TRBD2, 6 bases. With 5 bases removed from V and 8 bases from J, the gap between germline ends came to 19 bases. Per germline, CDR1 SGHTA and CDR2 FQGTGA. The CDR3 consists of 15 residues. CDR3 loop: CASSLAGTSPDEQFF. CDR3 nucleotides: TGTGCCAGCAGCCTAGCCGGGACTTCCCCCGATGAGCAGTTCTTC.

The chain couples TRBV6-4 to TRBJ2-1; TRBD1 agrees at 8 bases. V shed 4 bases and J 4 bases; nucleotides not matched to a gene: 6. This CDR3 region has 15 residues. Germline V gene data show CDR1 as MRHNA and CDR2 as SNTAGT. CDR3 residues: CASSATGGKYNEQFF. The CDR3 DNA reads as TGTGCCAGCAGTGCAACAGGGGGGAAATACAATGAGCAGTTCTTC.

This rearrangement joins TRBV19 to TRBJ2-3, with a tentative D call TRBD2 (6 bases). This CDR3 has 15 residues. The germline V gene has CDR1 LNHDA and CDR2 SQIVND (reference sequence). Trimming took off 4 bases at V and 1 base at J, with 12 bases between the two ends. The CDR3 spells CASSNGRGGTDTQYF. The CDR3 DNA reads as TGTGCCAGTAGTAACGGGAGAGGGGGCACAGATACGCAGTATTTT.